This T cell receptor beta chain comes out of a study of blood T cell repertoires in COVID-19. Overall study: COVID-19 samples collected from the United States, Italy and Spain covered acute and convalescent phases.

Germline V gene lookup returns CDR1 SGHTA and CDR2 FQGNSA. This CDR3 has 15 residues. Between the trimmed V and J ends, which lost 2 bases and 7 bases, there was a span of 17 bases. The protocol was immunoSEQ multiplex PCR, while the TCRdb copy is restricted to in-frame clones and leaves out a portion. The table lists approximately 46,000 clones, 86% of them singletons. The table lists this clone with a few counts. This clonotype was sampled from a human donor in a cohort sampled during active COVID-19. Sequenced sample: peripheral blood. This chain connects TRBV7-2 to TRBJ1-1, with D possibly TRBD1 on 6 matching bases. The CDR3 DNA reads as TGTGCCAGCAGCTTACTCGAGGGGGTACGAGTTGAAGCTTTCTTT. Amino acid sequence: CASSLLEGVRVEAFF.